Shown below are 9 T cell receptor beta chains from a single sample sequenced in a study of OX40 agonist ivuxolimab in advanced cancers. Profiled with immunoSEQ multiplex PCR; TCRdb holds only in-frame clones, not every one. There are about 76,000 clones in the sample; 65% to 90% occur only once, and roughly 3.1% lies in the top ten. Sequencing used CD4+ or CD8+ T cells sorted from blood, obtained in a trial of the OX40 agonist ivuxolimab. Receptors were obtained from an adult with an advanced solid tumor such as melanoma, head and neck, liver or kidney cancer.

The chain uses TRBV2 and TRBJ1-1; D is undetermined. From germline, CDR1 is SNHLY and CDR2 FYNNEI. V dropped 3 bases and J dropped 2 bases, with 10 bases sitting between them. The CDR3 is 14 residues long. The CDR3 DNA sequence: TGTGCCAGCAGTGATCTGACATTCAACACTGAAGCTTTCTTT. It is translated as CASSDLTFNTEAFF.

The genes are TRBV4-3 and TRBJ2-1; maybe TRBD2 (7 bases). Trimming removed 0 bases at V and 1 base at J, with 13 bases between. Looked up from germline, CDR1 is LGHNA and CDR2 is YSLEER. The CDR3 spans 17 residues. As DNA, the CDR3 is TGCGCCAGCAGCCAAGACCCGGGGGGCGGATCCTACAATGAGCAGTTCTTC. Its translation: CASSQDPGGGSYNEQFF.

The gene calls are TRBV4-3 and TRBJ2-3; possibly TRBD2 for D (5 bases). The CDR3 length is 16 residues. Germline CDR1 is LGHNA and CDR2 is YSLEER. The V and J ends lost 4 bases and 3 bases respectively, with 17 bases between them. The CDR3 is CASSPLTAGLTDTQYF. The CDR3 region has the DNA TGCGCCAGCAGCCCTCTAACGGCAGGACTTACAGATACGCAGTATTTT.

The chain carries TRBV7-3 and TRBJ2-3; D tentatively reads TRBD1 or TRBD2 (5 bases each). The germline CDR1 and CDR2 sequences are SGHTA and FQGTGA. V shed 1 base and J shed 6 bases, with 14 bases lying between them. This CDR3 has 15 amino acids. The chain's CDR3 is CASSLRGTIGDTQYF. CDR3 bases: TGTGCCAGCAGCTTAAGGGGGACGATCGGGGATACGCAGTATTTT.

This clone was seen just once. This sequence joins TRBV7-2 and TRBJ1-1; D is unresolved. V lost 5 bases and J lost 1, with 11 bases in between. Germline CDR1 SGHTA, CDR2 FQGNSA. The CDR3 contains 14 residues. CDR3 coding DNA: TGTGCCAGCAGCAACTCTTGGGGGAACACTGAAGCTTTCTTT. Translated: CASSNSWGNTEAFF.

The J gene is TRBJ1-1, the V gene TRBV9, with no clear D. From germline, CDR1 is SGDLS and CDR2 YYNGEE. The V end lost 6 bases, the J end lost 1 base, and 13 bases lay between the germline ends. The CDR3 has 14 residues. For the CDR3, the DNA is TGTGCCAGCACCTCTGGGATGGGGAACACTGAAGCTTTCTTT. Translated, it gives CASTSGMGNTEAFF.

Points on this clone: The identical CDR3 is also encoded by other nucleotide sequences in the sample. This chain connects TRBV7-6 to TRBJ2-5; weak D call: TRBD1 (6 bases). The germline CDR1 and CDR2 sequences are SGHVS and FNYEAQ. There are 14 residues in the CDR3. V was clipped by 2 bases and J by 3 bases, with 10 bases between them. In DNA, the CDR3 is TGTGCCAGCAGCTTAAGAGGGGGTGAAGAGACCCAGTACTTC. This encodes CASSLRGGEETQYF.

This chain's CDR3 is CASSPLDRGNDQPQHF. The CDR3 nucleotides read TGTGCCAGCAGTCCCCTGGACAGGGGTAACGATCAGCCCCAGCATTTT. The J gene is TRBJ1-5, the V gene TRBV28; TRBD1 matches at 9 bases. CDR1 is MDHEN, CDR2 SYDVKM, per germline. This CDR3 is 16 amino acids long. V gave up 5 bases and J gave up 5 bases; unmatched junction bases: 10.

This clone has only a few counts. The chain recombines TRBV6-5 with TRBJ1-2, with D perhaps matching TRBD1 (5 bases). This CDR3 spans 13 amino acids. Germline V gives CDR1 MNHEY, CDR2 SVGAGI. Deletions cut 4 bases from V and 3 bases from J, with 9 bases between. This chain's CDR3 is CASSSWGDYGYTF. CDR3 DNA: TGTGCCAGCAGTTCCTGGGGGGACTATGGCTACACCTTC.